This TCR beta chain was retrieved from a study of blood T cell repertoires in COVID-19. Overall study context: From T cells, B-cell-depleted T cells, or PBMCs came the material, which was cDNA or gDNA.

In the original analysis: Quantification of nucleated cells was approximated via reference gene primer amplification. TCRdb's table, derived via immunoSEQ multiplex PCR, lists solely in-frame clones and lacks some. The V and J calls and clone size are taken from that table; D and trimming were inferred from the DNA. The repertoire holds under 400,000 clones, with more than 70% as singletons. CDR1 and CDR2 (germline): SGHTA, FQGNSA. J was trimmed by 2 bases and V by 5 bases; bases with no gene match: 9. This CDR3 comprises 16 residues. V is TRBV7-2 and J is TRBJ2-7; 10 bases line up with TRBD2. The origin of this receptor is a woman in her sixties with COVID-19, enrolled during active disease. Sequencing was performed on peripheral blood. CDR3 DNA sequence: TGTGCCAGCAGCGCCGGCCTAAGCGGGGGGGCCTACGAGCAGTACTTC. It specifies CASSAGLSGGAYEQYF.